One sample yielded the 14 T cell receptor beta chains listed below, sequenced in a study of T cell responses to AZD1222 COVID-19 vaccine. The method was immunoSEQ multiplex PCR; TCRdb's version includes in-frame clones alone and lacks a portion of them. The profile shows roughly 200,000 clones, about 91% of them singletons. Specimen: peripheral blood, collected on day 0 of AZD1222 vaccination. These receptor sequences come from an adult in good health.

V gene TRBV7-9 combines with J gene TRBJ2-7; 9 bases map to TRBD1. This CDR3 comprises 19 residues. Germline CDR1 is SEHNR and CDR2 is FQNEAQ (reference sequence). J lost 7 bases, V lost 4 bases, and 23 bases had no gene match. The CDR3 nucleotides are TGTGCCAGCAGCTCCAATGGTCCATTGACCGGGACAGGGCCCCATGAGCAGTACTTC. Its translation: CASSSNGPLTGTGPHEQYF. The complete variable domain, with remaining parts taken from reference TRBV7-9 and TRBJ2-7, reads DTGVSQNPRHKITKRGQNVTFRCDPISEHNRLYWYRQTLGQGPEFLTYFQNEAQLEKSRLLSDRFSAERPKGSFSTLEIQRTEQGDSAMYLCASSSNGPLTGTGPHEQYFGPGTRLTVT.

The chain has TRBV3-1 (or the pseudogene TRBV3-2) and TRBJ2-7, with D unresolved. V lost 2 bases and J lost 2, with 4 bases in between. The CDR3 is 12 residues long. CDR1 is LGHDT, CDR2 YNNKEL, per germline (reference sequence). The CDR3 sequence is CASSQWAYEQYF. Written as DNA, the CDR3 is TGTGCCAGCAGCCAATGGGCCTACGAGCAGTACTTC.

The V call is TRBV15, the J call TRBJ2-2, with 9 bases that match TRBD1. V dropped 0 bases and J dropped 5; count of bases not matched to a gene: 4. The V gene's germline CDR1 is LNHNV and CDR2 YYDKDF (reference sequence). The CDR3 is 16 amino acids. CDR3 in amino acids: CATSRDRQGGTGELFF. The DNA for the CDR3 is TGTGCCACCAGCAGAGATCGACAGGGGGGAACCGGGGAGCTGTTTTTT.

This clone was observed a single time. V usage is TRBV5-1 and J usage is TRBJ2-5; D call uncertain. Germline lookup yields CDR1 SGHRS and CDR2 YFSETQ. Trimming shortened V by 0 bases and J by 1 base, and 10 bases separated the two germline ends. This CDR3 has 15 amino acids. The CDR3 loop is CASSLAGGSQETQYF. In DNA, the CDR3 is TGCGCCAGCAGCTTGGCGGGCGGTTCCCAAGAGACCCAGTACTTC.

V usage is TRBV11-1 and J usage is TRBJ2-5; 11 positions agree with TRBD1. V trimming: 3 bases; J trimming: 5 bases; junction bases outside the gene matches: 2. CDR3 length: 14 amino acids. Germline CDR1 is SGHAT and CDR2 is FQDESV (reference sequence). CDR3 sequence (DNA): TGTGCCAGCAGCTTCCGGGACAGGGGGGAGACCCAGTACTTC. It specifies CASSFRDRGETQYF.

The chain couples TRBV10-1 to TRBJ2-7; D call uncertain. V lost 7 bases and J 3 bases, leaving 13 bases between the germline ends. CDR3 size: 13 residues. CDR1 is WNHNN and CDR2 is SYGVQD in the germline V gene (reference sequence). The CDR3, as DNA: TGCGCCAGCACTCGTCTAGGGCACTACGAGCAGTACTTC. It specifies CASTRLGHYEQYF.

The chain carries TRBV6-5 and TRBJ2-1, with a tentative D call TRBD1 (6 bases). Germline loops: CDR1 MNHEY, CDR2 SVGAGI. Between the trimmed V and J ends, which lost 0 bases and 0 bases, there was a span of 9 bases. This CDR3 comprises 16 residues. The CDR3 is CASSYSGTRSYNEQFF. The CDR3 DNA reads TGTGCCAGCAGTTACTCGGGGACACGCTCCTACAATGAGCAGTTCTTC.

This chain links TRBV5-5 with TRBJ2-7, with D perhaps TRBD1 (6 bases). Looked up from germline, CDR1 is SGHKS and CDR2 is YYEKEE (reference sequence). The CDR3 totals 16 residues. The V end was cut by 4 bases, the J end by 2 bases, with 19 bases between. CDR3: CASSREIGTTTYEQYF. Written as DNA, the CDR3 is TGTGCCAGCAGCCGAGAGATCGGGACAACAACCTACGAGCAGTACTTC.

V gene TRBV9 combines with J gene TRBJ2-6, with a tentative D call TRBD1 (6 bases). Germline V gene sequence: CDR1 SGDLS, CDR2 YYNGEE. V dropped 3 bases and J dropped 0 bases, with 16 bases sitting between them. The CDR3 spans 18 residues. The CDR3 DNA sequence: TGTGCCAGCAGCGCCCGGGACATGCCCTTCTCTGGGGCCAACGTCCTGACTTTC. Its protein product is CASSARDMPFSGANVLTF.

The chain carries TRBV7-9 and TRBJ1-6; D unresolved. Germline CDR1 reads SEHNR; CDR2 reads FQNEAQ (reference sequence). V was shortened by 3 bases and J by 6 bases, with 0 bases between the two germline ends. This CDR3 region has 11 residues. CDR3 nucleotide sequence: TGTGCCAGCAGCTTTAATTCACCCCTCCACTTT. Residues: CASSFNSPLHF.

V and J are TRBV6-5 and TRBJ1-4, with 9 positions matching TRBD1. The CDR3 is 14 amino acids. V was clipped by 6 bases and J by 8 bases; unmatched bases: 7. Germline lookup yields CDR1 MNHEY and CDR2 SVGAGI. The CDR3 spells CASSRTGVGEKLFF. DNA of the CDR3: TGTGCCAGCAGCAGGACAGGGGTAGGCGAAAAACTGTTTTTT.

The chain recombines TRBV11-2 with TRBJ2-3, with D possibly matching TRBD2 (5 bases). Germline V gene lookup returns CDR1 SGHAT and CDR2 FQNNGV. This CDR3 is built from 14 residues. Trimming left V 5 bases short and J 4 bases short, with 13 bases between. The CDR3 nucleotides read TGTGCCAGCAGCGGGAGCCGGGGAGCAGATACGCAGTATTTT. Its translation: CASSGSRGADTQYF.

This clone was seen a single time. The rearrangement joins TRBV5-4 to TRBJ1-2; D uncertain. CDR3 length: 13 residues. Germline V lookup: CDR1 SGHNT, CDR2 YYREEE (reference sequence). Deletions cut 0 bases from V and 4 bases from J, with 7 bases between. DNA for the CDR3: TGTGCCAGCAGCTTGGCGGATCTCTATGGCTACACCTTC. This gives the protein CASSLADLYGYTF.

V gene TRBV30 combines with J gene TRBJ2-7; the match to TRBD1 covers 11 bases. Germline V CDR1 and CDR2: GTSNPN, SVGIG (reference sequence). V dropped 5 bases and J dropped 9; count of bases not matched to a gene: 3. The CDR3 loop spans 11 amino acids. The CDR3 region has the DNA TGTGCCTGGGGACAGGGGGCAGTGCAGTACTTC. Translated: CAWGQGAVQYF.